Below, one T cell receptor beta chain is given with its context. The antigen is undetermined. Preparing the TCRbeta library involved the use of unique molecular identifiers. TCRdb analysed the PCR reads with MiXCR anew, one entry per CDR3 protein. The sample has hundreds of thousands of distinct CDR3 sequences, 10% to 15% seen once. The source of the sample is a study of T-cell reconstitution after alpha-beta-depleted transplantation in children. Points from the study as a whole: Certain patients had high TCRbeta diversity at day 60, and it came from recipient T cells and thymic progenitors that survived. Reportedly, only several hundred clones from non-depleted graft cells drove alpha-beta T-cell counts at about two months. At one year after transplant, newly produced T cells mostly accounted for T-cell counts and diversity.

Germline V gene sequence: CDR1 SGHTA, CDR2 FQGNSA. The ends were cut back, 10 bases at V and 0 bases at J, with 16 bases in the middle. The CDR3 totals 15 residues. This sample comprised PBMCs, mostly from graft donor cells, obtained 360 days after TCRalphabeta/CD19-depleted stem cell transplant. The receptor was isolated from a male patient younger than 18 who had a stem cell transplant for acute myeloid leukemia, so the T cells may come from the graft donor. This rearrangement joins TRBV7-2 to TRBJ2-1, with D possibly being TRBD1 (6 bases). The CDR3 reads CANKQGSGSYNEQFF. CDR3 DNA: TGTGCCAACAAGCAGGGGTCGGGCTCCTACAATGAGCAGTTCTTC.